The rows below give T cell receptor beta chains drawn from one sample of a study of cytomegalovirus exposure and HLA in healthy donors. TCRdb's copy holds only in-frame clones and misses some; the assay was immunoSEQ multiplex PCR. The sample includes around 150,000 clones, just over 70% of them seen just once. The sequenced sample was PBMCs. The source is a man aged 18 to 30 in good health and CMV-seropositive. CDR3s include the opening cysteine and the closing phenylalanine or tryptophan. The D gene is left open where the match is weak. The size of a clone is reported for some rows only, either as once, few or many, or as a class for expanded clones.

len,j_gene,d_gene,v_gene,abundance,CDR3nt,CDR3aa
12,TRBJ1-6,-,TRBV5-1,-,TGCGCCAGCAGCTTGGGCCAGTCAGGCCTCCACTTT,CASSLGQSGLHF
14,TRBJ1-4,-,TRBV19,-,TGTGCCAGTAGTATAACTTCAACTAATGAAAAACTGTTTTTT,CASSITSTNEKLFF
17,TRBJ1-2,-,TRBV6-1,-,TGTGCCAGCAGTGAATACCCCGTCAGCGACGTTAGCTATGGCTACACCTTC,CASSEYPVSDVSYGYTF
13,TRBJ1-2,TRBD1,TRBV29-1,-,TGCAGCGTTACAGGGGGTGTTAACTATGGCTACACCTTC,CSVTGGVNYGYTF
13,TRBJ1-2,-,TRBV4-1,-,TGCGCCAGCAGCGCGGACAGAGAGTATGGCTACACCTTC,CASSADREYGYTF
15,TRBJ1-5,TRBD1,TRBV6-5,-,TGTGCCAGCAGGCCCGGGACAGCGTTTGTTCAGCCCCAGCATTTT,CASRPGTAFVQPQHF
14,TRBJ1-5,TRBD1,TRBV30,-,TGTGCCGCCCAGGGACAGGGACTTTCTCAGCCCCAGCATTTT,CAAQGQGLSQPQHF
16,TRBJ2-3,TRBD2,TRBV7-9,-,TGTGCCAGCAGCCCCTATAGCGGGAGGGTGACAGATACGCAGTATTTT,CASSPYSGRVTDTQYF
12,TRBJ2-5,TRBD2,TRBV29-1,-,TGCACCGCGCGGGGGATCCAAGAGACCCAGTACTTC,CTARGIQETQYF
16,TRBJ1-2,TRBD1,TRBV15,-,TGTGCCACCAGCAGAGATGGGGGACAGGGGCCTAACGGCTACACCTTC,CATSRDGGQGPNGYTF
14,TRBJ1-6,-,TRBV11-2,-,TGTGCCAGCAGCTTCGGCAGGTCGAATTCACCCCTCCACTTT,CASSFGRSNSPLHF
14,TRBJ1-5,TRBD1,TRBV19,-,TGTGCCAGTACTGGGACAGGTGACAATCAGCCCCAGCATTTT,CASTGTGDNQPQHF
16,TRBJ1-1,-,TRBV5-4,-,TGTGCCAGCAGCTCTAAGGGGGTGGGCGTTGTAGGGGAAGCTTTCTTT,CASSSKGVGVVGEAFF
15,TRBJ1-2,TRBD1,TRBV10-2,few,TGCGCCAGCTATCCCCGGGACAGGGGAATCTATGGCTACACCTTC,CASYPRDRGIYGYTF
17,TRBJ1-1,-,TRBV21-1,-,TGTGCCAGTGGCCTCGAATGGTTGGCCCTAGTTGGAACTGAAGCTTTCTTT,CASGLEWLALVGTEAFF
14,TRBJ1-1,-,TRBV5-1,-,TGCGCCAGCAGCCAGGGCCAGTCGGGCACTGAAGCTTTCTTT,CASSQGQSGTEAFF
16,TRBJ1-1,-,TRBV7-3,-,TGTGCCAGCAGCCCCGTCGGGGGGGGGAGGAACACTGAAGCTTTCTTT,CASSPVGGGRNTEAFF
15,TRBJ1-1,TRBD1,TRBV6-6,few,TGTGCCAGCAGACGGCCGGGACAGGGGAATTCTTGGGCTTTCTTT,CASRRPGQGNSWAFF
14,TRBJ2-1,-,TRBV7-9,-,TGTGCCAGCAGCTTAGTTAGAGGGCCCAATGAGCAGTTCTTC,CASSLVRGPNEQFF
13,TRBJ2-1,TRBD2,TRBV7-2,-,TGTGCCAGCATGCAGCGGGGGGGCAATGAGCAGTTCTTC,CASMQRGGNEQFF
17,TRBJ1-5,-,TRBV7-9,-,TGTGCCAGCAGCTTAGGGGGGTGGGGGCAGGACAATCAGCCCCAGCATTTT,CASSLGGWGQDNQPQHF
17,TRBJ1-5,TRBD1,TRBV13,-,TGTGCCAGCAGCCTTCTGATCAGGGGGCTATCGCGTCAGCCCCAGCATTTT,CASSLLIRGLSRQPQHF
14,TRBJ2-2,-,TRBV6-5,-,TGTGCCAGCACCAGACGGGGGATCACCGGGGAGCTGTTTTTT,CASTRRGITGELFF
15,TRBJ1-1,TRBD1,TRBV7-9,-,TGTGCCAGCATCGCGGACAGGGCACGGAACACTGAAGCTTTCTTT,CASIADRARNTEAFF
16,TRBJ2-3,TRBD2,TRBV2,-,TGTGCCAGCAGTGCCGAGGGAGCGGGGGGGAAAGATACGCAGTATTTT,CASSAEGAGGKDTQYF
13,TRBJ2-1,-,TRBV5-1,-,TGCGCCAGCAGCTCGGTGGTGAACAATGAGCAGTTCTTC,CASSSVVNNEQFF
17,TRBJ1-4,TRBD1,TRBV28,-,TGTGCCAGCCAAGGGGGGACAGGTCGTACAACTAATGAAAAACTGTTTTTT,CASQGGTGRTTNEKLFF
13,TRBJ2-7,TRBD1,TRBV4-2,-,TGTGCCAGCAGCCGCCGGGACAGGGGCTTCCCCACGTTC,CASSRRDRGFPTF
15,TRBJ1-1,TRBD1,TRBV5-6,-,TGTGCCAGCAGCGCCTACGGGACAGGGGGCTTTAAAGCTTTCTTT,CASSAYGTGGFKAFF
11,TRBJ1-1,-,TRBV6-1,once,TGTGCCACTAATTCGGGGACTGAAGCTTTCTTT,CATNSGTEAFF
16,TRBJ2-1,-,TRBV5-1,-,TGCGCCAGCAGCCTTTCGACAGGAAGCTCCTACAATGAGCAGTTCTTC,CASSLSTGSSYNEQFF
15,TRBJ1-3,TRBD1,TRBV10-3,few,TGTGCCATCAGTGTACAGGGGATTGTAGGAAACACCATATATTTT,CAISVQGIVGNTIYF
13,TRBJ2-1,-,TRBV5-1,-,TGCGCCAGCAGCTTCCTAGGCGGGGCTGAGCAGTTCTTC,CASSFLGGAEQFF
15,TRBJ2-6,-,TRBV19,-,TGTGCCAGTACCTTCGGGGTTTCTGGGGCCAACGTCCTGACTTTC,CASTFGVSGANVLTF
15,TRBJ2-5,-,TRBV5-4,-,TGTGCCAGCAGCCCCCAACAGGGTGGTGGAGAGACCCAGTACTTC,CASSPQQGGGETQYF
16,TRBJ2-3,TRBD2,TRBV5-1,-,TGCGCCAGCAGCTTAAGACTAGCGGAGAACACAGATACGCAGTATTTT,CASSLRLAENTDTQYF
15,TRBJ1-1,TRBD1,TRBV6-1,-,TGTGCCAGCAGTGATACAGGGACAGGGAGCACTGAAGCTTTCTTT,CASSDTGTGSTEAFF
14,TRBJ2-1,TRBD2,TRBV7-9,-,TGTGCCAGCAGCTTATCTAGCGGGATTAATGAGCAGTTCTTC,CASSLSSGINEQFF
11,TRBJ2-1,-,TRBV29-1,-,TGCAGCGTTTTTCTAAGTACTGAGCAGTTCTTC,CSVFLSTEQFF
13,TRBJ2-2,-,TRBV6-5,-,TGTGCCAGCAGCCTGGACAGTCCCGGGGAGCTGTTTTTT,CASSLDSPGELFF
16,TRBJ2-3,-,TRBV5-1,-,TGCGCCAGCAGCTTGGCCGGTCGGACTTCATCAGATACGCAGTATTTT,CASSLAGRTSSDTQYF
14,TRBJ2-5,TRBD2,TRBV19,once,TGTGCCAGTAGTGACCTAGCGGGGCAAGAGACCCAGTACTTC,CASSDLAGQETQYF
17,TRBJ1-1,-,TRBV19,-,TGTGCCAGTAGTATCCTTGGTTGGGGGGGGGCACGGACTGAAGCTTTCTTT,CASSILGWGGARTEAFF
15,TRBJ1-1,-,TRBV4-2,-,TGTGCCAGCAGCCAAGATTCCAGGGTCGGCACTGAAGCTTTCTTT,CASSQDSRVGTEAFF
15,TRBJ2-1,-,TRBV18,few,TGTGCCAGCTCACCCGGAGGGGACTCCTACAATGAGCAGTTCTTC,CASSPGGDSYNEQFF
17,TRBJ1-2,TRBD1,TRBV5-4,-,TGTGCCAGCAGCTTAGACTTACAGGGGGCGAGCTCCTATGGCTACACCTTC,CASSLDLQGASSYGYTF
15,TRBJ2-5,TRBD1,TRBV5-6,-,TGTGCCAGCAGCCCGGGACAGGGTTGGTTAGAGACCCAGTACTTC,CASSPGQGWLETQYF
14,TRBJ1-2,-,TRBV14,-,TGTGCCAGCAGCCCACACACGGACAGCTATGGCTACACCTTC,CASSPHTDSYGYTF
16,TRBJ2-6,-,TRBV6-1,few,TGTGCCAGCAGTGAGCTTCCGGGCTCTGGGGCCAACGTCCTGACTTTC,CASSELPGSGANVLTF
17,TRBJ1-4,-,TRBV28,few,TGTGCCAGCGGTCTAAATAGGTGGGGGGCAACTAATGAAAAACTGTTTTTT,CASGLNRWGATNEKLFF
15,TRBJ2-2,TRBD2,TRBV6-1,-,TGTGCCAGCAGTGGCCCCCGGGGGGACACCGGGGAGCTGTTTTTT,CASSGPRGDTGELFF
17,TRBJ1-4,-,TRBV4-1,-,TGCGCCAGCAGCCAAGAAGCTATAGGGAGGGGACATGAAAAACTGTTTTTT,CASSQEAIGRGHEKLFF
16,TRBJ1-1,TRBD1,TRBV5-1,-,TGCGCCAGCAGCTTGATGGCAGGGGGAACGGGGACTGAAGCTTTCTTT,CASSLMAGGTGTEAFF
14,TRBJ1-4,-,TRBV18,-,TGTGCCAGCTCACCAAGCGGGGGAGCTGAAAAACTGTTTTTT,CASSPSGGAEKLFF
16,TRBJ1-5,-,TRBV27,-,TGTGCCAGCAGCCTGCAGGGACCGACGGGAGCTCAGCCCCAGCATTTT,CASSLQGPTGAQPQHF
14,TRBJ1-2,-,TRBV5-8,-,TGTGCCAGCAGCTTTGGACAGCCTTTCTATGGCTACACCTTC,CASSFGQPFYGYTF
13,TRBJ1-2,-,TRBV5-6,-,TGTGCCAGCAGCTTGGTGTCGAACTATGGCTACACCTTC,CASSLVSNYGYTF
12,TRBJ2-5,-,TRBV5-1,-,TGCGCCAGCAGCTTGAAGGGGGAGACCCAGTACTTC,CASSLKGETQYF
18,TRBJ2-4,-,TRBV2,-,TGTGCCAGCAGTGAGGAGGGGATTCTTGTGGCGGCCAAAAACATTCAGTACTTC,CASSEEGILVAAKNIQYF
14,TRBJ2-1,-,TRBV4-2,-,TGTGCCAGCAGCCAGGCGGGTTCCTACAATGAGCAGTTCTTC,CASSQAGSYNEQFF